This T cell receptor beta chain derives from a study of T cell responses to AZD1222 COVID-19 vaccine. Comment on this clone: Its antigen is still unknown.

The germline V gene has CDR1 LNHDA and CDR2 SQIVND (reference sequence). The CDR3 consists of 15 residues. The V segment lost 5 bases and the J segment 4 bases; nucleotides outside the gene matches: 4. Clones were sequenced by immunoSEQ multiplex PCR, and TCRdb holds only the in-frame ones, with some missing. The data hold about 100,000 clones, with more than 75% observed a single time. Findings of the study overall: Baseline seropositives among AZD1222 recipients totaled only 5 to 7. Regions 160-218 and 743-854 dominated among vaccine-associated CD4 TCRs spanning spike.

This sequence joins TRBV19 and TRBJ2-2, with TRBD1 matching 10 bases. The sequencing used peripheral blood, collected on day 0 of AZD1222 vaccination. The receptor comes from an adult in good health. This CDR3 is CASSGWTGGTGELFF. The CDR3 DNA sequence: TGTGCCAGTAGTGGGTGGACAGGGGGCACCGGGGAGCTGTTTTTT.